One and the same sample provided the 31 T cell receptor beta chains below, sequenced in a study of blood T cell repertoires in COVID-19. Some clones are missing from TCRdb's copy, which holds only in-frame ones; the method was immunoSEQ multiplex PCR. The sample holds about 130,000 clones; approximately 86% are singletons and the top ten take around 2.3%. The sequenced sample was PBMCs or T cells enriched from blood (not recorded which). These receptors all come from a woman aged 50 to 60 who had recovered from COVID-19.

The chain couples TRBV5-1 to TRBJ2-1, with 10 nucleotides matching TRBD2. V shed 0 bases, J shed 8 bases, and the junction held 8 bases outside the gene matches. The germline CDR1 and CDR2 sequences are SGHRS and YFSETQ. This CDR3 has 16 amino acids. DNA for the CDR3: TGCGCCAGCAGCTTGGTCAGTCTAGCGGGGGTCGATGAGCAGTTCTTC. This codes for CASSLVSLAGVDEQFF.

This chain connects TRBV18 to TRBJ2-7, with D hard to call. V lost 3 bases, J lost 2 bases, and 8 bases lay in between. CDR1 is KGHSH, CDR2 LQKENI, per germline. The CDR3 runs to 13 residues. CDR3 in amino acids: CASSPGSTYEQYF. The CDR3 DNA reads TGTGCCAGCTCACCTGGCAGTACCTACGAGCAGTACTTC.

This chain joins TRBV18 and TRBJ1-4; the D is unclear. This CDR3 has 13 amino acids. Germline-derived CDR1 and CDR2 are KGHSH and LQKENI. V lost 2 bases, J lost 7 bases, and 8 bases lay in between. The CDR3 DNA reads TGTGCCAGCTCACCAATTCCGGGTGAAAAACTGTTTTTT. Its protein product is CASSPIPGEKLFF.

The genes are TRBV7-2 and TRBJ1-6; TRBD1 agrees at 8 bases. The CDR3 has 16 residues. The V segment lost 5 bases and the J segment 2 bases; nucleotides outside the gene matches: 5. Germline assignment: CDR1 SGHTA and CDR2 FQGNSA. CDR3 residues: CASSTSGGAYNSPLHF. In nucleotides, the CDR3 is TGTGCCAGCAGCACCTCAGGGGGCGCCTATAATTCACCCCTCCACTTT.

The chain employs TRBV4-1 and TRBJ1-5; possibly TRBD1 for D (5 bases). Germline CDR1 reads MGHRA; CDR2 reads YSYEKL. The V gene lost 8 bases and the J gene lost 5 bases, with 19 bases spanning the gap. This CDR3 is built from 15 residues. CDR3 amino acids: CASRQTPGLDQPQHF. In DNA form, the CDR3 reads TGCGCCAGCCGACAGACCCCGGGCCTCGATCAGCCCCAGCATTTT.

The chain uses TRBV11-2 and TRBJ2-7; 8 nucleotides line up with TRBD2. The CDR3 covers 15 residues. The V gene's germline CDR1 is SGHAT and CDR2 FQNNGV. J was trimmed by 3 bases and V by 1 base; bases with no gene match: 5. CDR3 sequence: CASSLAGGPSYEQYF. DNA for the CDR3: TGTGCCAGCAGCTTAGCGGGGGGGCCTAGCTACGAGCAGTACTTC. Full variable domain (remainder filled in from reference TRBV11-2 and TRBJ2-7): EAGVAQSPRYKIIEKRQSVAFWCNPISGHATLYWYQQILGQGPKLLIQFQNNGVVDDSQLPKDRFSAERLKGVDSTLKIQPAKLEDSAVYLCASSLAGGPSYEQYFGPGTRLTVT.

This chain connects TRBV6-2 or TRBV6-3 to TRBJ2-5, with 9 bases that match TRBD2. V gave up 5 bases and J gave up 3 bases; unmatched junction bases: 7. Per germline, CDR1 MNHEY and CDR2 SVGEGT. The CDR3 length is 15 residues. The DNA for the CDR3 is TGTGCCAGCAGTCACGAGCGGGGGGTGGAAGAGACCCAGTACTTC. Its protein is CASSHERGVEETQYF.

The chain employs TRBV29-1 and TRBJ2-3; 8 bases line up with TRBD2. V shed 5 bases and J 0 bases; nucleotides not matched to a gene: 10. This CDR3 has 16 amino acids. Germline CDR1 SQVTM, CDR2 ANQGSEA. The DNA for the CDR3 is TGCAGCGTTCGCGGGGGGACGAATCCGAGCACAGATACGCAGTATTTT. Protein product: CSVRGGTNPSTDTQYF.

The count of this clone is one. The rearrangement links TRBV10-3 to TRBJ2-2; no clear D gene. Trimming removed 8 bases from V and 0 bases from J, with 10 bases in between. This CDR3 region has 14 residues. CDR1 is ENHRY, CDR2 SYGVKD, per germline. The CDR3 loop is CAISNGANTGELFF. CDR3 bases: TGTGCCATCTCGAACGGTGCGAACACCGGGGAGCTGTTTTTT.

The chain joins TRBV27 to TRBJ1-6, with 11 nucleotides matching TRBD1. The CDR3 is made up of 18 amino acids. V gave up 3 bases and J gave up 7 bases; unmatched junction bases: 11. The germline V gene has CDR1 MNHEY and CDR2 SMNVEV (reference sequence). The CDR3 DNA follows: TGTGCCAGCAGTTTTGTAATACTGGGACAGGGGGACAATTCACCCCTCCACTTT. Translating it yields CASSFVILGQGDNSPLHF.

In nucleotides, the CDR3 is TGTGCCAGCAGTTACGGTAGGGGGCAAGGAAATTCACCCCTCCACTTT. Translation: CASSYGRGQGNSPLHF. This chain connects TRBV6-2 or TRBV6-3 to TRBJ1-6, with 7 nucleotides matching TRBD1. CDR1 is MNHEY, CDR2 SVGEGT, per germline. This CDR3 has 16 residues. V trimming: 2 bases; J trimming: 7 bases; junction bases outside the gene matches: 8.

The V gene is TRBV15, the J gene TRBJ2-7, with D perhaps matching TRBD2 (6 bases). Trimming left V 0 bases short and J 1 base short, with 10 bases between. CDR3 length equals 15 residues. CDR1 is LNHNV, CDR2 YYDKDF, per germline (reference sequence). The CDR3 coding sequence is TGTGCCACCAGCAGAGAATGGGGGGAGTCCTACGAGCAGTACTTC. It yields the protein CATSREWGESYEQYF. The variable domain in full, with the rest retrieved from reference TRBV15 and TRBJ2-7, is DAMVIQNPRYQVTQFGKPVTLSCSQTLNHNVMYWYQQKSSQAPKLLFHYYDKDFNNEADTPDNFQSRRPNTSFCFLDIRSPGLGDTAMYLCATSREWGESYEQYFGPGTRLTVT.

The chain joins TRBV7-9 to TRBJ1-2; no definite D call. Trimming took 1 base from V and 6 from J, leaving 9 bases between them. In germline, CDR1 is SEHNR, CDR2 FQNEAQ (reference sequence). The CDR3 extends over 13 amino acids. CDR3: CASSLDHTDGYTF. CDR3 coding DNA: TGTGCCAGCAGCTTAGACCACACCGATGGCTACACCTTC.

V usage is TRBV2 and J usage is TRBJ2-5; 10 bases align to TRBD2. Germline-derived CDR1 and CDR2 are SNHLY and FYNNEI. The CDR3 covers 15 residues. After removal of 5 bases from V and 5 bases from J, the junction contained 8 bases not matched to a gene. This CDR3 reads CASSSGLAEGETQYF. CDR3 nucleotides: TGTGCCAGCAGTTCCGGACTAGCGGAAGGGGAGACCCAGTACTTC.

This chain links TRBV19 with TRBJ1-5, with 10 bases lining up with TRBD1. After removal of 7 bases from V and 3 bases from J, the junction contained 9 bases not matched to a gene. Germline loops: CDR1 LNHDA, CDR2 SQIVND (reference sequence). The CDR3 sequence is 16 residues long. CDR3 DNA: TGTGCCAGTATGTCCGTGGACAGGGGGAACAATCAGCCCCAGCATTTT. It yields the protein CASMSVDRGNNQPQHF.

The rearrangement joins TRBV5-1 to TRBJ2-5; TRBD1 matches at 9 bases. The CDR3 spans 15 residues. V lost 7 bases to trimming and J lost 2 bases; unmatched junction nucleotides: 9. Germline CDR1 and CDR2: SGHRS and YFSETQ. Here the CDR3 reads CASHVTGGGQETQYF. CDR3 coding DNA: TGCGCCAGCCATGTGACAGGGGGAGGGCAAGAGACCCAGTACTTC.

The chain is built from TRBV2 and TRBJ1-1; D is unclear. Germline CDR1 SNHLY, CDR2 FYNNEI. The CDR3 sequence is 12 residues long. Trimming left V 6 bases short and J 8 bases short, with 13 bases between. CDR3 residues: CASSLNELEAFF. CDR3 nucleotides: TGTGCCAGCAGCCTGAATGAGTTAGAAGCTTTCTTT. Based on the CDR3 plus reference TRBV2 and TRBJ1-1, the full variable domain is EPEVTQTPSHQVTQMGQEVILRCVPISNHLYFYWYRQILGQKVEFLVSFYNNEISEKSEIFDDQFSVERPDGSNFTLKIRSTKLEDSAMYFCASSLNELEAFFGQGTRLTVV.

The chain combines TRBV7-9 with TRBJ1-1; D uncertain. The CDR3 spans 14 residues. V dropped 1 base and J dropped 0 bases, with 6 bases sitting between them. CDR1 and CDR2 (germline): SEHNR, FQNEAQ (reference sequence). CDR3 in amino acids: CASSLGSMNTEAFF. The CDR3 coding sequence is TGTGCCAGCAGCTTAGGTAGTATGAACACTGAAGCTTTCTTT.

The chain is built from TRBV5-1 and TRBJ1-2; possible D gene TRBD1, 5 bases. Germline V gives CDR1 SGHRS, CDR2 YFSETQ. This CDR3 is 15 amino acids long. Between the trimmed V and J ends, which lost 4 bases and 4 bases, there was a span of 17 bases. This chain's CDR3 is CASSPDATVTYGYTF. DNA for the CDR3: TGCGCCAGCAGCCCAGACGCGACAGTTACCTATGGCTACACCTTC.

The chain employs TRBV4-3 and TRBJ1-2, with D perhaps TRBD1 (5 bases). Trimming stripped 0 bases from V and 6 bases from J, with 8 bases between. CDR3 length equals 13 residues. The germline CDR1 and CDR2 sequences are LGHNA and YSLEER. As DNA, the CDR3 is TGCGCCAGCAGCCAAGATCGGGGGGATGGCTACACCTTC. It codes for CASSQDRGDGYTF.

This chain's CDR3 is CASSEQGGTEAFF. The DNA of the CDR3 is TGCGCCAGCAGTGAGCAGGGGGGAACTGAAGCTTTCTTT. The rearrangement joins TRBV10-1 to TRBJ1-1, with 7 bases aligning to TRBD1. Germline assignment: CDR1 WNHNN and CDR2 SYGVQD (reference sequence). V was pared by 2 bases and J by 5 bases, with 2 bases of the junction left unmatched. The CDR3 runs 13 residues.

The V and J genes are TRBV5-1 and TRBJ1-1; TRBD1 is a possible D gene (5 bases). Trimming removed 5 bases at V and 1 base at J, with 12 bases between. This CDR3 has 14 residues. Germline V gives CDR1 SGHRS, CDR2 YFSETQ. The CDR3 region is CASRPTGGNTEAFF. Here the CDR3 DNA reads TGCGCCAGCAGGCCTACCGGGGGGAACACTGAAGCTTTCTTT.

The genes are TRBV30 and TRBJ1-1; D is perhaps TRBD1 (6 bases). V shed 0 bases and J shed 6 bases, with 14 bases lying between them. Per the germline V gene, CDR1 is GTSNPN and CDR2 is SVGIG (reference sequence). The CDR3 has 14 residues. The CDR3 DNA follows: TGTGCCTGGAGTGTTGTGGGGGGGGCGGCTGAAGCTTTCTTT. Protein sequence: CAWSVVGGAAEAFF.

This chain links TRBV3-1 (or the pseudogene TRBV3-2) with TRBJ1-5; D is undetermined. Trimming removed 0 bases at V and 7 bases at J, with 13 bases between. The CDR3 contains 15 residues. Germline V gives CDR1 LGHDT, CDR2 YNNKEL (reference sequence). This chain's CDR3 is CASSQEPGVGQPQHF. The DNA for the CDR3 is TGTGCCAGCAGCCAAGAGCCCGGGGTTGGGCAGCCCCAGCATTTT.

V usage is TRBV7-2 and J usage is TRBJ2-5, with D possibly being TRBD1 (6 bases). The V and J ends lost 2 bases and 1 base respectively, with 14 bases between them. This CDR3 spans 16 amino acids. Germline V CDR1 and CDR2: SGHTA, FQGNSA. CDR3 in amino acids: CASSLRVRGLQETQYF. The CDR3 DNA is TGTGCCAGCAGCTTACGGGTCAGGGGCCTCCAAGAGACCCAGTACTTC.

The chain links TRBV10-3 to TRBJ1-2; no reliable D call. Germline V CDR1 and CDR2: ENHRY, SYGVKD. This CDR3 is built from 14 residues. Trimming left V 6 bases short and J 4 bases short, with 15 bases between. The DNA for the CDR3 is TGTGCCATCAGCGGCGCGGGGATAGGCTATGGCTACACCTTC. This encodes CAISGAGIGYGYTF.

This chain links TRBV10-3 with TRBJ2-2; 12 bases are a match to TRBD2. Germline CDR1 ENHRY, CDR2 SYGVKD. J was trimmed by 7 bases and V by 2 bases; bases with no gene match: 8. The CDR3 is 17 amino acids. The CDR3 nucleotides are TGTGCCATCAGTGAGCTGGGGCTAGCGGGGGGGCACGGGGAGCTGTTTTTT. It is translated as CAISELGLAGGHGELFF.

The J gene is TRBJ1-5, the V gene TRBV2, with D possibly TRBD1 on 5 matching bases. Per germline, CDR1 SNHLY and CDR2 FYNNEI. Trimming stripped 2 bases from V and 5 bases from J, with 13 bases between. The CDR3 has 15 residues. This CDR3 is CASSESGGVHQPQHF. As DNA, the CDR3 is TGTGCCAGCAGTGAATCGGGAGGGGTTCATCAGCCCCAGCATTTT.

This chain uses TRBV12-3 or TRBV12-4 with TRBJ2-7, with D possibly matching TRBD1 (5 bases). The CDR3 is 12 residues long. Trimming removed 4 bases at V and 2 bases at J, with 6 bases between. The CDR3 DNA reads TGTGCCAGCAGTTGGGGCGCCTACGAGCAGTACTTC. Protein sequence: CASSWGAYEQYF.

This clone was seen only a few times. The gene calls are TRBV7-2 and TRBJ1-1; TRBD1 is a possible D gene (5 bases). Germline V gene data show CDR1 as SGHTA and CDR2 as FQGNSA. With 7 bases removed from V and 2 bases from J, the gap between germline ends came to 14 bases. CDR3 length: 14 residues. This CDR3 is CASIEQVINTEAFF. In nucleotides, the CDR3 is TGTGCCAGCATCGAACAGGTAATAAACACTGAAGCTTTCTTT.

V gene TRBV7-2 combines with J gene TRBJ2-3, with D possibly matching TRBD1 (5 bases). The germline V and J ends were trimmed by 1 base and 1 base, with 9 bases remaining between them. This CDR3 contains 15 residues. CDR1 SGHTA and CDR2 FQGNSA come from the germline V gene. The CDR3: CASSLGRARTDTQYF. The CDR3 nucleotides read TGTGCCAGCAGCTTAGGCAGGGCGCGCACAGATACGCAGTATTTT.